The 2 T cell receptor beta chains presented below share a single source sample, sequenced in a study of cytomegalovirus exposure and HLA in healthy donors. This PCR relied on a set of 60 Vbeta primers and 13 Jbeta primers. Produced via immunoSEQ multiplex PCR; TCRdb's table is partial and in-frame only. Of roughly 100,000 clones in the sample, 70% to 80% were seen once. Input material: PBMCs. The receptors stem from a male donor in good health and CMV-seropositive.

The V gene is TRBV29-1, the J gene TRBJ1-2; the D is unclear. This CDR3 has 13 residues. Germline CDR1 SQVTM, CDR2 ANQGSEA. Trimming shortened V by 3 bases and J by 2 bases, and 10 bases separated the two germline ends. The CDR3 reads CSVDVGANYGYTF. The CDR3 DNA reads as TGCAGCGTTGACGTCGGAGCAAACTATGGCTACACCTTC.

This sequence joins TRBV27 and TRBJ1-1, with 9 bases matching TRBD1. Trimming took 0 bases from V and 1 from J; bases not matched to a gene: 0. Germline V gives CDR1 MNHEY, CDR2 SMNVEV (reference sequence). This CDR3 has 15 residues. The DNA for the CDR3 is TGTGCCAGCAGTTTATCGACAGGGGGGAACACTGAAGCTTTCTTT. It codes for CASSLSTGGNTEAFF.